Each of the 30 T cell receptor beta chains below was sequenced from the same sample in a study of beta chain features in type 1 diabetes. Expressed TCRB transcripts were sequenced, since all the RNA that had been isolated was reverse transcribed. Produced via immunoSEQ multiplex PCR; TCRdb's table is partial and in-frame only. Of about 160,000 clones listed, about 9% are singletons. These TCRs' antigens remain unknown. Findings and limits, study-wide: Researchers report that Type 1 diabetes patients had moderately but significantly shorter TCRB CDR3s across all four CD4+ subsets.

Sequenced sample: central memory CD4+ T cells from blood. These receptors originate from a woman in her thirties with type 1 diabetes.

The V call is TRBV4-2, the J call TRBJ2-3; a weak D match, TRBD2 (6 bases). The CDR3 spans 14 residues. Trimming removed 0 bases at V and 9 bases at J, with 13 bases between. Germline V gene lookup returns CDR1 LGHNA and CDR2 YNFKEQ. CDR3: CASSQESLAGTQYF. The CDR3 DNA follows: TGTGCCAGCAGCCAAGAAAGCCTGGCGGGAACGCAGTATTTT.

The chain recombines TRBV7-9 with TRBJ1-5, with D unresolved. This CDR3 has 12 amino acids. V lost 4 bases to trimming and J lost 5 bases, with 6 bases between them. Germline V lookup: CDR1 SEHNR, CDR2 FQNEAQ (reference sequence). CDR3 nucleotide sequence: TGTGCCAGCAGCTACGGGGATCAGCCCCAGCATTTT. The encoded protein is CASSYGDQPQHF.

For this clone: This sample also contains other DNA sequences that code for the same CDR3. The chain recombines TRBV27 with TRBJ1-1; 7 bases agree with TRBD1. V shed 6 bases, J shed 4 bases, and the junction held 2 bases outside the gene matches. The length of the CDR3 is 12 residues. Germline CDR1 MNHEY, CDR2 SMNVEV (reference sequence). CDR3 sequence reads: CASRDRATEAFF. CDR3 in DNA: TGTGCCAGCAGAGACAGGGCCACTGAAGCTTTCTTT.

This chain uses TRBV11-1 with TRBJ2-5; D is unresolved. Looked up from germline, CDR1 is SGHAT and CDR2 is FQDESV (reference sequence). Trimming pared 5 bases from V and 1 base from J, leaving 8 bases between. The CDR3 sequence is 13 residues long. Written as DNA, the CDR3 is TGTGCCAGCAGCGAAACAGTCCAAGAGACCCAGTACTTC. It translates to CASSETVQETQYF.

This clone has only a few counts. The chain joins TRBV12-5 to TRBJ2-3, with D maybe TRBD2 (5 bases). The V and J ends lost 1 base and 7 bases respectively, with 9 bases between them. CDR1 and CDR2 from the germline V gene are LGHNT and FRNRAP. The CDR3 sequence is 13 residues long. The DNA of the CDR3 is TGTGCTAGTGGTTTGGGGATAGCGAATACGCAGTATTTT. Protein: CASGLGIANTQYF. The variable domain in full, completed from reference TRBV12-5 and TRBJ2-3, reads DARVTQTPRHKVTEMGQEVTMRCQPILGHNTVFWYRQTMMQGLELLAYFRNRAPLDDSGMPKDRFSAEMPDATLATLKIQPSEPRDSAVYFCASGLGIANTQYFGPGTRLTVL.

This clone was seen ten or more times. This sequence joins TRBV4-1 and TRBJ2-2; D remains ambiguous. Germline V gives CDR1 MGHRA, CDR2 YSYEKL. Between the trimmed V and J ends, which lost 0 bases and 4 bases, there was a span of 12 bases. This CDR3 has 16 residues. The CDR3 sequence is CASSQERLLITGELFF. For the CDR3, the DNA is TGCGCCAGCAGCCAAGAGAGGCTCCTGATCACCGGGGAGCTGTTTTTT.

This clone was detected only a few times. The CDR3 loop is CASSVEGQNTGELFF. The CDR3 DNA is TGTGCCAGCAGCGTAGAGGGACAGAACACCGGGGAGCTGTTTTTT. The V and J genes are TRBV9 and TRBJ2-2, with a weak D call TRBD1 (6 bases). Germline values: CDR1 SGDLS, CDR2 YYNGEE. The CDR3 is made up of 15 amino acids. With 0 bases removed from V and 1 base from J, the gap between germline ends came to 7 bases.

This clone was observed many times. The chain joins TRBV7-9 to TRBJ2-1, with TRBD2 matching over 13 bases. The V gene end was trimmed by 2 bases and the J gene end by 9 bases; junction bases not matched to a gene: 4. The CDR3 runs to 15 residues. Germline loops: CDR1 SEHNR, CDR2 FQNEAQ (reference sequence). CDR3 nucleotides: TGTGCCAGCAGCTTACCGGGACTAGCGGGAAGTGAGCAGTTCTTC. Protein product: CASSLPGLAGSEQFF.

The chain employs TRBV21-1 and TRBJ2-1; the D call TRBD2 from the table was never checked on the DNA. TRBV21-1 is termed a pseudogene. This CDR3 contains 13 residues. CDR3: CASLAGVGNEQFF. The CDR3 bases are TGTGCCAGTTTAGCGGGAGTGGGGAATGAGCAGTTCTTC.

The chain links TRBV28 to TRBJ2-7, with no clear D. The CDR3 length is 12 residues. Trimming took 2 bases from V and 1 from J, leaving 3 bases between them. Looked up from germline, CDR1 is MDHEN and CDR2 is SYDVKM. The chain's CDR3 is CASSLQSYEQYF. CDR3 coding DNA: TGTGCCAGCAGTTTACAGTCCTACGAGCAGTACTTC. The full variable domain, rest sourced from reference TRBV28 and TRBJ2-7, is DVKVTQSSRYLVKRTGEKVFLECVQDMDHENMFWYRQDPGLGLRLIYFSYDVKMKEKGDIPEGYSVSREKKERFSLILESASTNQTSMYLCASSLQSYEQYFGPGTRLTVT.

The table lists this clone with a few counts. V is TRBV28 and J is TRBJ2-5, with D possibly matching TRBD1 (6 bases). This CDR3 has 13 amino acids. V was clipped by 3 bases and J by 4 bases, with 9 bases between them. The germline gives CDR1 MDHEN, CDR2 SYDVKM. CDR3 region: CASSFTGRETQYF. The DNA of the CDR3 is TGTGCCAGCAGTTTTACAGGGAGAGAGACCCAGTACTTC. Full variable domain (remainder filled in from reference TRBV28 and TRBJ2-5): DVKVTQSSRYLVKRTGEKVFLECVQDMDHENMFWYRQDPGLGLRLIYFSYDVKMKEKGDIPEGYSVSREKKERFSLILESASTNQTSMYLCASSFTGRETQYFGPGTRLLVL.

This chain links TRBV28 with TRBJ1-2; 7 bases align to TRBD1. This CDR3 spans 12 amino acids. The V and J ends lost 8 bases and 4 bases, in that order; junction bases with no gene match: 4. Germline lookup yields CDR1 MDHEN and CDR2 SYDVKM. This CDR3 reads CASLRDSYGYTF. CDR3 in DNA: TGTGCCAGCCTCCGGGACAGCTATGGCTACACCTTC.

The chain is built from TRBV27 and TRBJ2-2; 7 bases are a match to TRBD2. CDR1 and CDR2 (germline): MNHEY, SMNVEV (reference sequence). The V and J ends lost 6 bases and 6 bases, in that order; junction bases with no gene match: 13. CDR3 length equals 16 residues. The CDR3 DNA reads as TGTGCCAGCAGCCGACCAGCGGGATGGGGGTCCGGGGAGCTGTTTTTT. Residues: CASSRPAGWGSGELFF.

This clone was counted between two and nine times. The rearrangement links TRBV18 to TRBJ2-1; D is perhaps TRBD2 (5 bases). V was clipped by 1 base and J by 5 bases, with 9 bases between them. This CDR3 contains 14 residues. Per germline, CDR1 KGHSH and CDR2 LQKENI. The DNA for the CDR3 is TGTGCCAGCTCACCACGGTCAGCGGACAATGAGCAGTTCTTC. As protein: CASSPRSADNEQFF.

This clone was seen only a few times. The CDR3 DNA follows: TGTGCCAGCAGTGAGAGTACAGGGGGCACTGAAGCTTTCTTT. It is translated as CASSESTGGTEAFF. This rearrangement joins TRBV25-1 to TRBJ1-1; 8 bases line up with TRBD1. This CDR3 is built from 14 residues. After removal of 3 bases from V and 4 bases from J, the junction contained 4 bases not matched to a gene. Germline CDR1 and CDR2: MGHDK and SYGVNS.

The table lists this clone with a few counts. The CDR3 DNA reads as TGTGCCAGTGACAGGGCCCGTGAGGAGCCCCAGCATTTT. Translating gives CASDRAREEPQHF. This sequence joins TRBV6-1 and TRBJ1-5, with TRBD1 identical over 7 bases. Per germline, CDR1 MNHNS and CDR2 SASEGT. The CDR3 totals 13 residues. The V segment lost 9 bases and the J segment 8 bases; nucleotides outside the gene matches: 10.

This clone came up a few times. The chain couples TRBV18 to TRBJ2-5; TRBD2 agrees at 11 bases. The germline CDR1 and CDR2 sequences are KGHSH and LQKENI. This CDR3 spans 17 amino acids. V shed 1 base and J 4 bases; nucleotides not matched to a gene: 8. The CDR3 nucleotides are TGTGCCAGCTCACCACGGCTAGCGGGAGGCATCCGAGAGACCCAGTACTTC. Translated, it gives CASSPRLAGGIRETQYF.

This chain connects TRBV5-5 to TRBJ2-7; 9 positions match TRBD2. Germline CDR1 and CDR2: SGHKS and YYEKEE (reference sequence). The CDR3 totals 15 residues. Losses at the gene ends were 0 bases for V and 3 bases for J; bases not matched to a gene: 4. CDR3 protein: CASSLEASGNYEQYF. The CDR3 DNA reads TGTGCCAGCAGCTTGGAGGCTAGCGGGAACTACGAGCAGTACTTC.

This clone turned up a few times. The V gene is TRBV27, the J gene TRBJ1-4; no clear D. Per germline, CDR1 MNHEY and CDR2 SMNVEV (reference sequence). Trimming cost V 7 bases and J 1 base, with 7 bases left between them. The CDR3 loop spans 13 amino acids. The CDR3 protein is CASTSLTNEKLFF. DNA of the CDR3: TGTGCCAGCACTAGCCTAACTAATGAAAAACTGTTTTTT.

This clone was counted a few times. Written as DNA, the CDR3 is TGTGCCAGCAGCTTAAACCCGGGACAGGGGTCCTACAATGAGCAGTTCTTC. Protein product: CASSLNPGQGSYNEQFF. The genes are TRBV7-3 and TRBJ2-1; 10 nucleotides line up with TRBD1. Germline V lookup: CDR1 SGHTA, CDR2 FQGTGA. CDR3 length equals 17 residues. V shed 1 base and J 1 base; nucleotides not matched to a gene: 4.

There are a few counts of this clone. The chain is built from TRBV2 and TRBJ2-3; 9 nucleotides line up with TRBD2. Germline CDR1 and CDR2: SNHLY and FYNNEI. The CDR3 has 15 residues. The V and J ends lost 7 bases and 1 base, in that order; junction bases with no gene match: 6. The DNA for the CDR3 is TGTGCCAGCACGTGGCGGGAGGGAGGCACAGATACGCAGTATTTT. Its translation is CASTWREGGTDTQYF. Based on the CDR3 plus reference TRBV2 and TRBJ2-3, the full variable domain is EPEVTQTPSHQVTQMGQEVILRCVPISNHLYFYWYRQILGQKVEFLVSFYNNEISEKSEIFDDQFSVERPDGSNFTLKIRSTKLEDSAMYFCASTWREGGTDTQYFGPGTRLTVL.

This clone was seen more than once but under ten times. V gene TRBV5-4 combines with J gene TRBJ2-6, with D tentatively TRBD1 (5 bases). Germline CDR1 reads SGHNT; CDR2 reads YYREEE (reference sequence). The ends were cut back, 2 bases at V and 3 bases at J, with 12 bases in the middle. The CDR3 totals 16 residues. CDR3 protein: CASSFPSGRGANVLTF. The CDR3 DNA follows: TGTGCCAGCAGCTTCCCATCAGGGCGTGGGGCCAACGTCCTGACTTTC. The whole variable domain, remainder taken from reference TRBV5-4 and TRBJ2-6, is ETGVTQSPTHLIKTRGQQVTLRCSSQSGHNTVSWYQQALGQGPQFIFQYYREEENGRGNFPPRFSGLQFPNYSSELNVNALELDDSALYLCASSFPSGRGANVLTFGAGSRLTVL.

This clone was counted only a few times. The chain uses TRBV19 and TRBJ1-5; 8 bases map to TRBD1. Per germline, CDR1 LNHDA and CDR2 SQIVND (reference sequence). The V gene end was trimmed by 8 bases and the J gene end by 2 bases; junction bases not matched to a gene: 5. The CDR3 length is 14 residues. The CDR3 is CASDTGGGNQPQHF. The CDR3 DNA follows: TGTGCCAGTGATACAGGGGGAGGCAATCAGCCCCAGCATTTT.

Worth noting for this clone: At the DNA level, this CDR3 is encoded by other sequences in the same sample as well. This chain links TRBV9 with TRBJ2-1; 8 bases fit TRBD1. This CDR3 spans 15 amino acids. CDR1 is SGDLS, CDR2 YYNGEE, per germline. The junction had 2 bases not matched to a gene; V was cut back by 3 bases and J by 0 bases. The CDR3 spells CASSAGQGSYNEQFF. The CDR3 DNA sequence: TGTGCCAGCAGCGCAGGACAGGGCTCCTACAATGAGCAGTTCTTC.

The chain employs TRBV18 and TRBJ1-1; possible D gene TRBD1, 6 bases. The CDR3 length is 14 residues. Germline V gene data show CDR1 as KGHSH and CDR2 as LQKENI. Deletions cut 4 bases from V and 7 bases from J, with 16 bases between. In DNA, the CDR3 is TGTGCCAGCTCACTTGGACAGAGTAGTGGTGAAGCTTTCTTT. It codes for CASSLGQSSGEAFF. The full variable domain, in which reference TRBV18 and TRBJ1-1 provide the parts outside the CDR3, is NAGVMQNPRHLVRRRGQEARLRCSPMKGHSHVYWYRQLPEEGLKFMVYLQKENIIDESGMPKERFSAEFPKEGPSILRIQQVVRGDSAAYFCASSLGQSSGEAFFGQGTRLTVV.

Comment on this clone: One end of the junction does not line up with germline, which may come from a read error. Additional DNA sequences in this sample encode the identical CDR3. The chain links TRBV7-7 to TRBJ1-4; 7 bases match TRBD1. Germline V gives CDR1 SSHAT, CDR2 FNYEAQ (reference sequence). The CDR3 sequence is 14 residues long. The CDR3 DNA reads TGTGCTAGCAGCCCAGGGGGGACTAATGAAAAACTGTTTTTT. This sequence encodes CASSPGGTNEKLFF.

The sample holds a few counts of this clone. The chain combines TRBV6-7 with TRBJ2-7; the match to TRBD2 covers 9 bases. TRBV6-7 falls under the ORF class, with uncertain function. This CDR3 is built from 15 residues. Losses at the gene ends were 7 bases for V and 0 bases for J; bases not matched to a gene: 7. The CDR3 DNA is TGTGCCAGCATGCTACAGGGACTAGCCTCCTACGAGCAGTACTTC. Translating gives CASMLQGLASYEQYF.

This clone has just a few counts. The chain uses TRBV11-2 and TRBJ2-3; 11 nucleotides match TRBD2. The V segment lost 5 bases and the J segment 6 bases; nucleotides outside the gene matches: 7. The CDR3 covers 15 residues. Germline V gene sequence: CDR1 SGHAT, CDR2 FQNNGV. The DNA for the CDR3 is TGTGCCAGCAGCGAACTAGCGGGAGTAAGTGATACGCAGTATTTT. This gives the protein CASSELAGVSDTQYF.

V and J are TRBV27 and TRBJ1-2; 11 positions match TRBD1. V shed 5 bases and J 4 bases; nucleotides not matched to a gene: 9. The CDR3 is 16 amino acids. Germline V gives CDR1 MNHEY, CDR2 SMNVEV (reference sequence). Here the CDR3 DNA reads TGTGCCAGCAGTCTACGGACAGGGGGCTTTGCCTATGGCTACACCTTC. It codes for CASSLRTGGFAYGYTF.

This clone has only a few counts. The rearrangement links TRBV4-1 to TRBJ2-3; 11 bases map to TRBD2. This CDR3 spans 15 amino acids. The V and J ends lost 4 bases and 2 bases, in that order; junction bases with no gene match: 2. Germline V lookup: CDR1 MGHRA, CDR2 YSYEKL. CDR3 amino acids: CASSRTSGPTDTQYF. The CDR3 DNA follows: TGCGCCAGCAGCCGGACTAGCGGGCCCACAGATACGCAGTATTTT.